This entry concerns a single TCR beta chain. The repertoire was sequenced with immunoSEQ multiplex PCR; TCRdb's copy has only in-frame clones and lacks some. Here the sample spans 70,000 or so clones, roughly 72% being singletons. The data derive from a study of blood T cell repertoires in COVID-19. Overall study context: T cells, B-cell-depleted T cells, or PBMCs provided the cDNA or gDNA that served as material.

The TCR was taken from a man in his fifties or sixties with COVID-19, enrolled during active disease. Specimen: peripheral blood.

The DNA of the CDR3 is TGTGCCAGCTCACCGTTGGGGCCGGCAACTAATGAAAAACTGTTTTTT. Protein sequence: CASSPLGPATNEKLFF. The chain joins TRBV18 to TRBJ1-4, with D perhaps TRBD1 (5 bases). The CDR3 length is 16 residues. V was shortened by 3 bases and J by 0 bases, with 11 bases between the two germline ends. CDR1 KGHSH and CDR2 LQKENI come from the germline V gene.